This T cell receptor (beta chain) was sequenced in a study of PD-1 blockade in classical Hodgkin lymphoma. TCRdb's table, derived via immunoSEQ multiplex PCR, lists solely in-frame clones and lacks some. The sample consists of approximately 34,000 clones, approximately 82% of them appearing once. All the patients suffered relapse after autologous stem cell transplantation, and brentuximab vedotin exposure differed. Study-level findings and limits: Compared with healthy donors, newly diagnosed patients reportedly showed lower baseline TCR diversity.

Details on this clone: As yet, its antigen is unknown.

The CDR3 covers 15 residues. Looked up from germline, CDR1 is SGHRS and CDR2 is YFSETQ. V was clipped by 5 bases and J by 2 bases; unmatched bases: 9. V usage is TRBV5-1 and J usage is TRBJ2-5; the match to TRBD2 covers 7 bases. The specimen was peripheral blood mononuclear cells (PBMCs), collected before the second cycle of nivolumab. This sequence originates from a human donor with classical Hodgkin lymphoma. This CDR3 reads CASRRTLAVQETQYF. The CDR3 DNA reads as TGCGCCAGCAGAAGGACGCTAGCGGTACAAGAGACCCAGTACTTC.